The clone carrying this T cell receptor (beta chain) was counted a few times. Its specificity is not known. This sample was included in a study of beta chain features in type 1 diabetes. Study-level information: On cell yields, gender and age, patients and healthy donors were similar.

Expressed TCRB transcripts were sequenced after all isolated RNA was converted to cDNA. The repertoire was sequenced with immunoSEQ multiplex PCR; TCRdb's copy has only in-frame clones and lacks some. The sample includes about 340,000 clones, 7.5% to 9% seen only once; the top ten take approximately 0.44%. On average, the one heparinised blood draw given by each donor was about 116 mL. Germline loops: CDR1 SGHTA, CDR2 FQGTGA. This CDR3 has 15 residues. After removal of 5 bases from V and 4 bases from J, the junction contained 8 bases not matched to a gene. Study results and limitations: A greater similarity of naive, central memory and Treg TCRB repertoires was seen among patients than among healthy donors. Within each of all four CD4+ subsets, Type 1 diabetes patients had TCRB CDR3s that were moderately but significantly shorter.

This rearrangement joins TRBV7-3 to TRBJ2-7, with TRBD1 identical over 10 bases. The sequencing input was central memory CD4+ T cells from blood. This TCR was recovered from a woman younger than 30 in good health. CDR3 region: CASSRAGTGDYEQYF. The CDR3 nucleotides are TGTGCCAGCAGCAGGGCCGGGACAGGGGATTACGAGCAGTACTTC. Using reference TRBV7-3 and TRBJ2-7 for the parts outside the CDR3, the full variable domain is GAGVSQTPSNKVTEKGKYVELRCDPISGHTALYWYRQSLGQGPEFLIYFQGTGAADDSGLPNDRFFAVRPEGSVSTLKIQRTERGDSAVYLCASSRAGTGDYEQYFGPGTRLTVT.